The 6 T cell receptor beta chains listed next were all sequenced from one sample in a study of blood T cells in healthy people across ages. Combining a sample-barcoded 5' primer with a J-beta primer mix, a second PCR ran for 7 to 11 cycles. TCRdb redid the calling of the 5' RACE reads with MiXCR, one entry per CDR3 protein. The table lists about 1.8 million distinct CDR3 sequences, roughly 52% of them singletons, with roughly 2.1% in the top ten. The sequenced sample was blood. These receptors were obtained from a woman aged 40-49 years in good health.

This clonotype was seen a handful of times. One end of the junction does not line up with germline, which may come from a read error. The chain employs TRBV28 and TRBJ2-5; no clear D. The CDR3 spans 13 residues. Germline values: CDR1 MDHEN, CDR2 SYDVKM. CDR3 DNA sequence: TGTGCCACCGCTCCGATCGTCCAAGGGACCCAGTACTTC. This translates into CATAPIVQGTQYF.

The V gene is TRBV20-1, the J gene TRBJ2-7; D is perhaps TRBD1 (5 bases). The V end was cut by 3 bases, the J end by 5 bases, with 17 bases between. This CDR3 has 14 amino acids. Per the germline V gene, CDR1 is DFQATT and CDR2 is SNEGSKA (reference sequence). CDR3 residues: CSASVGQPGHEQYF. DNA for the CDR3: TGCAGTGCTAGTGTGGGGCAACCTGGTCACGAGCAGTACTTC.

This clonotype has more than one count but fewer than ten. The V call is TRBV9, the J call TRBJ2-1; no clear D gene. CDR1 and CDR2 from the germline V gene are SGDLS and YYNGEE. There are 20 residues in the CDR3. V was cut by 0 bases and J by 0 bases, with 22 bases left in between. The CDR3 sequence is CASSVVSEPTALSSYNEQFF. Here the CDR3 DNA reads TGTGCCAGCAGCGTAGTGTCGGAACCGACCGCCCTAAGCTCCTACAATGAGCAGTTCTTC.

This clonotype turned up a few times. The rearrangement links TRBV20-1 to TRBJ2-5, with D maybe TRBD2 (5 bases). CDR3 length equals 18 residues. Germline loops: CDR1 DFQATT, CDR2 SNEGSKA (reference sequence). With 6 bases removed from V and 4 bases from J, the gap between germline ends came to 30 bases. CDR3 DNA: TGCAGTGCCGACCCGAGCGGACCTGACATCTCCCCGATAGAGACCCAGTACTTC. Translation gives CSADPSGPDISPIETQYF.

This chain uses TRBV29-1 with TRBJ1-1; weak D call: TRBD1 (5 bases). CDR3 length: 13 residues. In germline, CDR1 is SQVTM, CDR2 ANQGSEA. Trimming cost V 7 bases and J 5 bases, with 17 bases left between them. The CDR3: CSGGNGVRTEAFF. CDR3 sequence (DNA): TGCAGCGGGGGGAACGGGGTCAGGACTGAAGCTTTCTTT.

The rearrangement uses TRBV7-2 and TRBJ2-5; weak D call: TRBD1 (6 bases). The V end was cut by 5 bases, the J end by 5 bases, with 27 bases between. CDR3 length equals 18 residues. The germline V gene encodes CDR1 SGHTA and CDR2 FQGNSA. CDR3 in amino acids: CASSTKGQSALSWETQYF. CDR3 DNA: TGTGCCAGCAGCACCAAAGGACAGAGCGCATTGTCGTGGGAGACCCAGTACTTC.